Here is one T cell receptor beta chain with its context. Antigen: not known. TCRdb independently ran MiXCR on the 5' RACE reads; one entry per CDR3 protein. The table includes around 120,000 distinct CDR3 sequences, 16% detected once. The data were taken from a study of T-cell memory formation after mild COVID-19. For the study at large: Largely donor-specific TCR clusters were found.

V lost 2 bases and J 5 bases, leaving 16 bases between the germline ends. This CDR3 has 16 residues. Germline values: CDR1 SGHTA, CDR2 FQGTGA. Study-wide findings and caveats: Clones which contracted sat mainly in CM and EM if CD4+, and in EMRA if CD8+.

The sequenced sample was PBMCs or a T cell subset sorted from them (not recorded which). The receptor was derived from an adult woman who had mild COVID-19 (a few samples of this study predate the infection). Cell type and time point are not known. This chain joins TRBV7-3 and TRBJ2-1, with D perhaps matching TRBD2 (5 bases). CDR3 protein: CASSLGGGVSHNEQFF. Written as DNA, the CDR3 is TGTGCCAGCAGCTTAGGAGGTGGCGTTTCCCACAATGAGCAGTTCTTC.